This T cell receptor beta chain was documented in a study of CD8 T cells in ankylosing spondylitis (dated by TCRdb to about 2017). With regard to the full study: The study profiled T cell receptor beta repertoires in healthy donors and ankylosing spondylitis patients to find disease-linked TCR variants. The full study cohort was made up of about two dozen ankylosing spondylitis patients and 108 healthy donors. Peripheral blood was sampled, and synovial fluid was also collected from ankylosing spondylitis patients. Beyond this particular receptor, the publication reports: The disease-linked clones were reported as significantly enriched in matched synovial fluid samples from ankylosing spondylitis patients. Blood from ankylosing spondylitis patients appeared to be characterized by a TCR beta motif composed of about eight highly homologous amino acid variants. In peripheral blood, the disease-linked clones were found at relatively low frequencies and had a CD8+ phenotype. Some motif variants had previously been reported in the synovial fluid and blood of reactive arthritis patients, which suggests shared mechanisms of disease initiation.

Many counts were recorded for this clonotype. This clone's antigen is unknown. Nothing much larger sits one base from this clone, and base qualities are not available. V drops 5 bases and J drops 2 bases, leaving 10 bases in between. CDR1 and CDR2, per the germline V gene, are SGHRS and YFSETQ. The CDR3 contains 13 residues, cysteine and phenylalanine counted. CDR3 DNA is the only sequence kept; it has 39 bases, read in frame from the first base. The data were produced on an Illumina HiSeq 2500. TCR beta libraries were prepared by quantitative 5'-RACE with molecular barcodes. From the authors' description of their analysis: A new computational method, built on a probabilistic model of VDJ rearrangement, was used to identify disease-linked TCR variants. TCRdb reran the public reads through fastp at Q25 and MiXCR, keeping productive beta chains. Every CDR3 protein is listed once, alongside the most common genes and DNA of its rows. The V and J calls here are based on TCRdb, not the publication. This sample lists around 180,000 distinct CDR3 sequences; around a sixth were detected once. Approximately 4.3% of the sample belongs to the ten largest clones.

Sequencing was done on a sample of blood, either unsorted or a sorted T cell fraction (not recorded which). The chain is made from TRBV5-1 and TRBJ1-2, and TRBD1 may be the D gene, going by 5 matching bases. This TCR was recovered from a male donor aged 5 to 29 with ankylosing spondylitis or in good health (not recorded which). Donor details come from another sample of the same person, matched by shared clones. The DNA is TGCGCCAGCAGACGGGACGGAAACTATGGCTACACCTTC. Translated, it gives CASRRDGNYGYTF. Outside the CDR3, residues come from the reference TRBV5-1 and TRBJ1-2 proteins, so the full variable domain is: KAGVTQTPRYLIKTRGQQVTLSCSPISGHRSVSWYQQTPGQGLQFLFEYFSETQRNKGNFPGRFSGRQFSNSRSEMNVSTLELGDSALYLCASRRDGNYGYTFGSGTRLTVV.